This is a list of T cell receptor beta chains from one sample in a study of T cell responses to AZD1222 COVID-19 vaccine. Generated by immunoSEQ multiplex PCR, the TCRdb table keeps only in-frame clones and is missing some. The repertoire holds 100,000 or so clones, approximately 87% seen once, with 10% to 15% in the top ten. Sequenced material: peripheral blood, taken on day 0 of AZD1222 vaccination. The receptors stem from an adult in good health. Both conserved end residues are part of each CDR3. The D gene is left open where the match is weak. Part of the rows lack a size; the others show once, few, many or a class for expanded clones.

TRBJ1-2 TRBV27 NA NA CASSPSPDRYTF TGTGCCAGCAGTCCCTCCCCGGATCGCTACACCTTC
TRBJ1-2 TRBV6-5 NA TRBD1 CASTTGGQGKYGYTF TGTGCCAGCACCACCGGGGGACAGGGTAAATATGGCTACACCTTC
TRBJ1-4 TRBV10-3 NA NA CAISGGGRGEKLFF TGTGCCATCAGTGGGGGGGGCCGTGGTGAAAAACTGTTTTTT
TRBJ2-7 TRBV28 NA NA CASSPHGTTREQYF TGTGCCAGCAGCCCCCACGGGACAACCCGCGAGCAGTACTTC
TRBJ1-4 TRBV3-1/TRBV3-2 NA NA CASSRKGDNEKLFF TGTGCCAGCAGCCGCAAGGGAGATAATGAAAAACTGTTTTTT
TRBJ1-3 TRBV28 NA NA CASRGTGRDTIYF TGTGCCAGCAGGGGAACAGGGAGGGACACCATATATTTT
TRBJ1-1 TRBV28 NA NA CASRPPGLMNTEAFF TGTGCCAGCAGGCCACCTGGACTTATGAACACTGAAGCTTTCTTT
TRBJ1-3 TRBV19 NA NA CASSNFRDRSGNTIYF TGTGCCAGTAGTAACTTCAGGGATCGCTCTGGAAACACCATATATTTT
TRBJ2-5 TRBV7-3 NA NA CASSSDAETQYF TGTGCCAGCAGCTCCGACGCGGAGACCCAGTACTTC
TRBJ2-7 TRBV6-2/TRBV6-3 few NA CASSLSNRGEQYF TGTGCCAGCAGCCTTTCAAACCGGGGCGAGCAGTACTTC
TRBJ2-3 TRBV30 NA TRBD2 CAWSATQGTSYTQYF TGTGCCTGGAGTGCCACCCAGGGGACTAGCTATACGCAGTATTTT
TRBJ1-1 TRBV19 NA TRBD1 CASGQAPGTEAFF TGTGCCAGTGGACAGGCGCCCGGGACTGAAGCTTTCTTT
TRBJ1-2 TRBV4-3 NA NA CASSQSLSFNYGYTF TGCGCCAGCAGCCAATCCCTTAGCTTTAACTATGGCTACACCTTC
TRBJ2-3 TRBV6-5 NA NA CASNPSRYDTQYF TGTGCCAGCAATCCTAGCCGGTACGATACGCAGTATTTT
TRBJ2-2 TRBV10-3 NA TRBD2 CAISESTGGSKGRGGELFF TGTGCCATCAGTGAGTCGACGGGAGGGAGTAAAGGGCGGGGCGGGGAGCTGTTTTTT
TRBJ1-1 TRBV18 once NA CASSRSGGVGSEAFF TGTGCCAGCTCACGGTCGGGGGGGGTTGGCTCTGAAGCTTTCTTT
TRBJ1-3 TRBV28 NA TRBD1 CASSVTGYANTIYF TGTGCCAGCAGTGTGACAGGGTACGCAAACACCATATATTTT
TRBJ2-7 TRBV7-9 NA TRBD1 CASSFAGTDLYEQYF TGTGCCAGCAGCTTTGCCGGGACAGACCTCTACGAGCAGTACTTC
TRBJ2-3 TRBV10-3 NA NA CAISDPEDKGGVRDTQYF TGTGCCATCAGTGATCCTGAGGATAAGGGAGGAGTAAGAGATACGCAGTATTTT
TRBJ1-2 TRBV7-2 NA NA CASSPALKKGYTF TGTGCCAGCAGCCCGGCCCTCAAGAAGGGCTACACCTTC
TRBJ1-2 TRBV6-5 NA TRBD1 CASSPGAGGGGYTF TGTGCCAGCAGTCCGGGGGCAGGGGGCGGTGGCTACACCTTC
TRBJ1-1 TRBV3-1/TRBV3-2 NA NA CASSQGFTEAFF TGTGCCAGCAGCCAAGGGTTCACTGAAGCTTTCTTT
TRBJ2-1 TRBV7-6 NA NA CASSPRSSSYNEQFF TGTGCCAGCAGCCCCAGGTCGAGCTCCTACAATGAGCAGTTCTTC
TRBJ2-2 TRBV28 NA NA CASTTWAAGELFF TGTGCCAGCACTACCTGGGCGGCCGGGGAGCTGTTTTTT
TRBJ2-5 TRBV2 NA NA CASGPTAETQYF TGTGCCAGCGGCCCAACCGCAGAGACCCAGTACTTC
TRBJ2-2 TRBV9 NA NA CASSVGGQYTGELFF TGTGCCAGCAGCGTAGGCGGACAGTACACCGGGGAGCTGTTTTTT
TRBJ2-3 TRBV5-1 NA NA CASSLVPGLSTDTQYF TGCGCCAGCAGCTTGGTGCCGGGGCTGAGCACAGATACGCAGTATTTT
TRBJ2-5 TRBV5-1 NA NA CASSLRETQYF TGCGCCAGCAGCTTACGAGAGACCCAGTACTTC
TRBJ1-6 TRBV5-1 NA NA CARSTEGGYNSPLHF TGCGCCCGCAGCACGGAGGGGGGGTATAATTCACCCCTCCACTTT
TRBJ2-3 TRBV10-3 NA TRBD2 CAISAGLATDTQYF TGTGCCATCAGTGCGGGACTAGCAACAGATACGCAGTATTTT
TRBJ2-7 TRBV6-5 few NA CASSSPGRYEQYF TGTGCCAGTAGTTCACCCGGACGCTACGAGCAGTACTTC
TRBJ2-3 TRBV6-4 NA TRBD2 CASRRHGGSTDTQYF TGTGCCAGCAGGCGCCACGGGGGGAGCACAGATACGCAGTATTTT
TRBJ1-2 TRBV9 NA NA CASSVVRDLFPNYGYTF TGTGCCAGCAGCGTAGTCCGTGATCTTTTTCCCAACTATGGCTACACCTTC
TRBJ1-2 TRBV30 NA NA CAWTGNYGYTF TGTGCCTGGACGGGTAACTATGGCTACACCTTC
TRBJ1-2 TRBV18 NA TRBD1 CASSPTGQGDYGYTF TGTGCCAGCTCGCCGACGGGACAGGGAGACTATGGCTACACCTTC
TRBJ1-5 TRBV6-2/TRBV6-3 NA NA CASSYLPDFSNQPQHF TGTGCCAGCAGTTACCTCCCGGACTTTAGCAATCAGCCCCAGCATTTT
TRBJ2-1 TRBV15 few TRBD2 CATSRDNREGAEQFF TGTGCCACCAGCAGAGATAACCGGGAGGGCGCGGAGCAGTTCTTC
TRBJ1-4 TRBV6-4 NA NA CASSEQGGEKLFF TGTGCCAGCAGTGAACAGGGAGGAGAAAAACTGTTTTTT
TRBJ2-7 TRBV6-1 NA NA CASSDHSSYLSYEQYF TGTGCCAGCAGTGATCACAGCTCCTACCTTTCCTACGAGCAGTACTTC
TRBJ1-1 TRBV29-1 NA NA CSVVGDGMNTEAFF TGCAGCGTTGTGGGGGACGGAATGAACACTGAAGCTTTCTTT
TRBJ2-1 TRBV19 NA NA CASTDPPYNEQFF TGTGCCAGTACAGACCCCCCCTACAATGAGCAGTTCTTC
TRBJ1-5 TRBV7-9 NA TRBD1 CASSADRGNSNQPQHF TGTGCCAGCAGCGCGGACAGGGGAAATAGCAATCAGCCCCAGCATTTT
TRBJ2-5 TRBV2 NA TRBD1 CASIRDSQETQYF TGTGCCAGCATTCGGGACAGTCAAGAGACCCAGTACTTC